This TCR beta chain stems from a study of immune evolution from preneoplasia to lung adenocarcinoma. Notes on the study in general: Later-stage lesions appeared to have more T cells, more diversity, less clonality.

Note on this clone: Its cognate antigen is unknown.

Using immunoSEQ multiplex PCR, the repertoire was profiled, and TCRdb retains in-frame clones only, with some absent. The sample has a few thousand clones; over 75% are singletons. After removal of 8 bases from V and 4 bases from J, the junction contained 5 bases not matched to a gene. CDR3 size: 13 residues. The germline gives CDR1 KGHSH, CDR2 LQKENI. The chain employs TRBV18 and TRBJ2-5, with 9 bases fitting TRBD1. Sequencing was performed on FFPE atypical adenomatous hyperplasia tissue from the lung. The subset is: atypical adenomatous hyperplasia (AAH), lung preneoplasia. This receptor was taken from a person aged 70 to 85 with lung adenocarcinoma. CDR3 protein: CASNTGQGETQYF. The CDR3 DNA is TGTGCCAGCAACACGGGACAGGGAGAGACCCAGTACTTC.